One sample yielded the 18 T cell receptor beta chains listed below, sequenced in a study of T cell clones after liver transplantation. Generated by immunoSEQ multiplex PCR, the TCRdb table keeps only in-frame clones and is missing some. The sample records about 21,000 clones, around 93% being singletons. The sequences come from CD8+ T cells from blood, collected nearly 26 months after liver transplant. The receptors originated from a human patient who received a liver transplant. Some T cells may have originated in the graft donor.

V and J are TRBV11-2 and TRBJ1-2; D not certain. The V gene lost 5 bases and the J gene lost 4 bases, with 11 bases spanning the gap. The CDR3 contains 13 residues. Germline V CDR1 and CDR2: SGHAT, FQNNGV. As DNA, the CDR3 is TGTGCCAGCAGCCCTCGAGACACCTATGGCTACACCTTC. Amino acid sequence: CASSPRDTYGYTF.

Sample share makes this clone large. The same CDR3 is also encoded by other DNA sequences in this sample. The chain is built from TRBV14 and TRBJ1-1, with D possibly TRBD1 on 6 matching bases. The CDR3 is made up of 14 amino acids. Germline V CDR1 and CDR2: SGHDN, FVKESK. Trimming took off 5 bases at V and 3 bases at J, with 13 bases between the two ends. This chain's CDR3 is CASSGGRGDTEAFF. The CDR3 DNA follows: TGTGCCAGCAGCGGTGGCAGGGGCGACACTGAAGCTTTCTTT.

This chain uses TRBV4-1 with TRBJ2-1; 8 bases match TRBD2. CDR1 is MGHRA, CDR2 YSYEKL, per germline. Germline trimming cut 0 bases from V and 4 bases from J; bases unmatched to any gene: 14. The CDR3 has 19 amino acids. The CDR3 region has the DNA TGCGCCAGCAGCCAAGACCCCTATAGCACTAGCGGTTATTACAATGAGCAGTTCTTC. It encodes CASSQDPYSTSGYYNEQFF.

The CDR3 loop reads CASSRGNEQFF. The CDR3 nucleotides read TGTGCCAGTAGCAGGGGCAATGAGCAGTTCTTC. The chain has TRBV27 and TRBJ2-1; a weak D match, TRBD1 (6 bases). The CDR3 loop spans 11 amino acids. V dropped 9 bases and J dropped 6 bases, with 9 bases sitting between them. In germline, CDR1 is MNHEY, CDR2 SMNVEV (reference sequence).

As regards this clone: The same CDR3 can be traced to other DNA sequences in this sample. This chain uses TRBV9 with TRBJ2-7, with 7 bases fitting TRBD2. With 0 bases clipped from V and 6 bases from J, the junction kept 6 bases outside the gene matches. This CDR3 is 14 amino acids long. In germline, CDR1 is SGDLS, CDR2 YYNGEE. CDR3 sequence: CASSVGGGLGEQYF. DNA for the CDR3: TGTGCCAGCAGCGTAGGCGGGGGTTTGGGCGAGCAGTACTTC.

This sequence joins TRBV4-1 and TRBJ1-4; no firm D call. Germline V gene data show CDR1 as MGHRA and CDR2 as YSYEKL. V was pared by 4 bases and J by 0 bases, with 9 bases between. The CDR3 sequence is 15 residues long. The CDR3 sequence: CASSRAVATNEKLFF. The CDR3 nucleotides are TGCGCCAGCAGCCGAGCGGTAGCAACTAATGAAAAACTGTTTTTT.

The J gene is TRBJ2-1, the V gene TRBV5-1, with 8 bases identical to TRBD2. V was pared by 0 bases and J by 0 bases, with 2 bases of the junction left unmatched. The CDR3 contains 16 residues. CDR1 is SGHRS and CDR2 is YFSETQ in the germline V gene. CDR3 region: CASSLGSGASYNEQFF. CDR3 coding DNA: TGCGCCAGCAGCTTGGGTAGCGGGGCCTCCTACAATGAGCAGTTCTTC.

This rearrangement joins TRBV27 to TRBJ2-7; D is perhaps TRBD1 (5 bases). CDR3 length equals 14 residues. Per germline, CDR1 MNHEY and CDR2 SMNVEV (reference sequence). V dropped 5 bases and J dropped 3 bases, with 14 bases sitting between them. CDR3 region: CASSPHQGFYEQYF. For the CDR3, the DNA is TGTGCCAGCAGTCCCCACCAGGGATTCTACGAGCAGTACTTC.

The V gene is TRBV15, the J gene TRBJ2-2; 8 bases agree with TRBD2. Germline V lookup: CDR1 LNHNV, CDR2 YYDKDF (reference sequence). This CDR3 spans 15 amino acids. V dropped 5 bases and J dropped 3; count of bases not matched to a gene: 5. The CDR3 sequence is CATSESGGHTGELFF. In DNA, the CDR3 is TGTGCCACCAGCGAATCGGGAGGGCACACCGGGGAGCTGTTTTTT.

V and J are TRBV9 and TRBJ1-3, with D possibly matching TRBD1 (5 bases). CDR1 is SGDLS, CDR2 YYNGEE, per germline. This CDR3 is 14 amino acids long. V was shortened by 6 bases and J by 1 base, with 11 bases between the two germline ends. The CDR3 sequence is CASTSRESGNTIYF. In DNA form, the CDR3 reads TGTGCCAGCACCTCCAGGGAGTCTGGAAACACCATATATTTT.

The chain has TRBV13 and TRBJ2-5; TRBD1 agrees at 9 bases. V lost 5 bases, J lost 7 bases, and 8 bases stayed unmatched. CDR3 length: 14 amino acids. The germline CDR1 and CDR2 sequences are PRHDT and FYEKMQ (reference sequence). The CDR3 DNA reads as TGTGCCAGCAGCCTGGGGACAGGGCGGGCGACCCAGTACTTC. It is translated as CASSLGTGRATQYF.

The rearrangement joins TRBV11-2 to TRBJ2-7, with D perhaps TRBD2 (7 bases). The length of the CDR3 is 17 residues. Looked up from germline, CDR1 is SGHAT and CDR2 is FQNNGV. Trimming took 2 bases from V and 3 from J, leaving 20 bases between them. For the CDR3, the DNA is TGTGCCAGCAGCTTATTGCTCGCGGGGAGGGGGAGCTACGAGCAGTACTTC. Residues: CASSLLLAGRGSYEQYF.

This chain uses TRBV9 with TRBJ2-1; no definite D call. V lost 4 bases to trimming and J lost 0 bases, with 14 bases between them. Germline V gene sequence: CDR1 SGDLS, CDR2 YYNGEE. This CDR3 has 16 amino acids. The CDR3 sequence is CASSPQVLSSYNEQFF. In DNA, the CDR3 is TGTGCCAGCAGCCCCCAGGTACTAAGCTCCTACAATGAGCAGTTCTTC.

This sequence joins TRBV7-9 and TRBJ1-4, with 8 bases that match TRBD1. Germline values: CDR1 SEHNR, CDR2 FQNEAQ (reference sequence). The CDR3 extends over 16 amino acids. Unmatched junction bases numbered 10, after V lost 5 bases and J lost 5 bases. This CDR3 reads CASSRYRGSKNEKLFF. The CDR3 DNA is TGTGCCAGCAGCCGTTACAGGGGGAGTAAGAATGAAAAACTGTTTTTT.

The V and J genes are TRBV5-4 and TRBJ2-7; D possibly corresponds to TRBD1 (6 bases). With 1 base removed from V and 1 base from J, the gap between germline ends came to 9 bases. The CDR3 totals 14 residues. Looked up from germline, CDR1 is SGHNT and CDR2 is YYREEE (reference sequence). The DNA for the CDR3 is TGTGCCAGCAGCTTGCAGGACAGATCCTACGAGCAGTACTTC. Protein: CASSLQDRSYEQYF.

This clone was seen a single time. The chain carries TRBV2 and TRBJ2-7; 9 nucleotides align to TRBD1. The CDR3 sequence is 14 residues long. V was pared by 6 bases and J by 4 bases, with 7 bases of the junction left unmatched. Germline V gene lookup returns CDR1 SNHLY and CDR2 FYNNEI. The CDR3 sequence: CASRDRGGFYEQYF. In nucleotides, the CDR3 is TGTGCCAGCAGGGACAGGGGTGGATTTTACGAGCAGTACTTC.

The chain employs TRBV11-1 and TRBJ2-1; 8 bases are shared with TRBD1. This CDR3 spans 14 amino acids. Germline CDR1 SGHAT, CDR2 FQDESV (reference sequence). After removal of 5 bases from V and 7 bases from J, the junction contained 7 bases not matched to a gene. The CDR3 protein is CASSRTGNKNEQFF. The CDR3 DNA reads as TGTGCCAGCAGCCGGACAGGGAATAAGAATGAGCAGTTCTTC.

The chain combines TRBV6-6 with TRBJ2-5, with 10 nucleotides matching TRBD2. The CDR3 runs to 14 residues. Unmatched junction bases numbered 4, after V lost 5 bases and J lost 4 bases. Germline values: CDR1 MNHNY, CDR2 SVGAGI (reference sequence). CDR3 residues: CASSSGREGETQYF. CDR3 coding DNA: TGTGCCAGCAGTAGCGGGAGGGAAGGAGAGACCCAGTACTTC.